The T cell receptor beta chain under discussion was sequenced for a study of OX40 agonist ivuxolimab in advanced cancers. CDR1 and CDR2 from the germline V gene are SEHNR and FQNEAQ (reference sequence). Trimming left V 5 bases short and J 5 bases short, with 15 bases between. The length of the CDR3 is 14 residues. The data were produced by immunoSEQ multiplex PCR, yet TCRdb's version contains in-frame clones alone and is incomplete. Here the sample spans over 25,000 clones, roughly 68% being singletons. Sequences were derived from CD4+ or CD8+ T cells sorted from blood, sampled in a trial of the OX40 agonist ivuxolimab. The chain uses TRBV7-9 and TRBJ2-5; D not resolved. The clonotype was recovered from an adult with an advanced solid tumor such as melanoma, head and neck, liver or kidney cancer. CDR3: CASSPLGNWETQYF. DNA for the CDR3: TGTGCCAGCAGCCCCCTGGGAAACTGGGAGACCCAGTACTTC.